What follows describes a single T cell receptor beta chain. This CDR3 contains 14 residues. The V gene end was trimmed by 5 bases and the J gene end by 3 bases; junction bases not matched to a gene: 6. Germline V gene data show CDR1 as SEHNR and CDR2 as FQNEAQ (reference sequence). This record belongs to a study of shared clonotypes between healthy human individuals. TCRdb's table, derived via immunoSEQ multiplex PCR, lists solely in-frame clones and lacks some. The sample holds roughly 700,000 clones, less than 85% seen once. This receptor was taken from a woman aged 25 to 45 in good health. The sequenced material came from memory CD4+ T cells sorted from blood. Subset indicated: CD45RA-negative fraction. This rearrangement joins TRBV7-9 to TRBJ1-1; TRBD1 matches 7 bases. CDR3 sequence (DNA): TGTGCCAGCAGCGAGACAGGGATCCACACTGAAGCTTTCTTT. Protein: CASSETGIHTEAFF. Variable domain in full (rest from reference TRBV7-9 and TRBJ1-1): DTGVSQNPRHKITKRGQNVTFRCDPISEHNRLYWYRQTLGQGPEFLTYFQNEAQLEKSRLLSDRFSAERPKGSFSTLEIQRTEQGDSAMYLCASSETGIHTEAFFGQGTRLTVV.